This T cell receptor beta chain was observed in a study of cytomegalovirus exposure and HLA in healthy donors. In the study overall: Earlier sequencing of approximately 200 million T cells yielded 100 million to 140 million unique TCR beta sequences.

Note on this clone: Its antigen remains unidentified.

The primer mix had 60 Vbeta and 13 Jbeta primers. Methods used by the authors: It was a later analysis that counted tens of millions of unique TCR beta chains, of which roughly 11 million were shared. Method: immunoSEQ multiplex PCR; TCRdb's copy keeps in-frame clones and lacks some. That table is the source of V, J and clone size, and D and trimming were worked out from the DNA. The sample holds about 100,000 clones, roughly 9.1% seen once. The CDR3 is made up of 15 amino acids. J was trimmed by 4 bases and V by 6 bases; bases with no gene match: 9. CDR1 and CDR2 from the germline V gene are MDHEN and SYDVKM. General study findings and limits: CMV serostatus was the only recorded immune exposure for donors. A later analysis linked a missense variant in DCLRE1C to the trimming of TCR beta V and J genes.

The chain couples TRBV28 to TRBJ1-2, with 9 bases aligning to TRBD1. This TCR derives from a man between 35 and 55 years old in good health and CMV-seropositive. The sample was PBMCs. CDR3 coding DNA: TGTGCCAGCAGCCTGGGACAGGGCTTTCGCTATGGCTACACCTTC. Protein product: CASSLGQGFRYGYTF.